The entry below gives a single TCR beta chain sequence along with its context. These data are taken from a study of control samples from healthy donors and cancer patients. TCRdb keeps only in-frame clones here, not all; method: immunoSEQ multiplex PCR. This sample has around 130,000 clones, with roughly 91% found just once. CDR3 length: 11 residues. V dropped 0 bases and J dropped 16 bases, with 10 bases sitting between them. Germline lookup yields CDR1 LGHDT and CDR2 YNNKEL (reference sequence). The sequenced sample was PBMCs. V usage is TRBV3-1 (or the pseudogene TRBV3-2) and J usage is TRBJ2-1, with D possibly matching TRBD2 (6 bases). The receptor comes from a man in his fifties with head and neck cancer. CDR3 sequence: CASSQEEGPFF. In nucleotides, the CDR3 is TGTGCCAGCAGCCAAGAGGAGGGGCCTTTCTTC.